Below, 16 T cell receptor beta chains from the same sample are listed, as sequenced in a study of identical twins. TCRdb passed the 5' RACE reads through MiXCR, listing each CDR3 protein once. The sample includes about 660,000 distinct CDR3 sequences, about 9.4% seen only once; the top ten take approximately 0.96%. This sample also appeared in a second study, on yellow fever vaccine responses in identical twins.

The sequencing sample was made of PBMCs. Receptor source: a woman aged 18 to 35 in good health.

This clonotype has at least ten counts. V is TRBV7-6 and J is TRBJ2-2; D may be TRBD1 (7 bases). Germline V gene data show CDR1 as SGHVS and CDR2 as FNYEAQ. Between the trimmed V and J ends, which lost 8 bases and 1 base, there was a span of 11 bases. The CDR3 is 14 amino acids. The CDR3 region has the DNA TGTGCCAGCGGCGGGACAGAGAACACCGGGGAGCTGTTTTTT. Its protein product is CASGGTENTGELFF.

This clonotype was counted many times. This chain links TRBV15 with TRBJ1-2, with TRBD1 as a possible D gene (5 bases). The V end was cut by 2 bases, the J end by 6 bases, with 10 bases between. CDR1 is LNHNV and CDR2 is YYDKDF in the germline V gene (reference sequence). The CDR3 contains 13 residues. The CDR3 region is CATSRPGTHGYTF. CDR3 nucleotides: TGTGCCACCAGCAGACCCGGGACCCATGGCTACACCTTC. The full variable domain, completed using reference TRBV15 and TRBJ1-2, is DAMVIQNPRYQVTQFGKPVTLSCSQTLNHNVMYWYQQKSSQAPKLLFHYYDKDFNNEADTPDNFQSRRPNTSFCFLDIRSPGLGDTAMYLCATSRPGTHGYTFGSGTRLTVV.

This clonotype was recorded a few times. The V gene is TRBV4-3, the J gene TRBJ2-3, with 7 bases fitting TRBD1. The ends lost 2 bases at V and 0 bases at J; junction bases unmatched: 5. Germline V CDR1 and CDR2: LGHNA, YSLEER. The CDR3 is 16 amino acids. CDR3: CASSQRTGASTDTQYF. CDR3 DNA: TGCGCCAGCAGCCAAAGAACAGGGGCGAGCACAGATACGCAGTATTTT.

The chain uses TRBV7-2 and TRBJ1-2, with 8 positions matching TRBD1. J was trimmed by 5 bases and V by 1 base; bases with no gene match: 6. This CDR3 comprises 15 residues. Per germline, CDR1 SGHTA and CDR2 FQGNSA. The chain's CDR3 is CASSLGQGAIYGYTF. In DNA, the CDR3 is TGTGCCAGCAGCTTAGGGCAGGGGGCGATATATGGCTACACCTTC.

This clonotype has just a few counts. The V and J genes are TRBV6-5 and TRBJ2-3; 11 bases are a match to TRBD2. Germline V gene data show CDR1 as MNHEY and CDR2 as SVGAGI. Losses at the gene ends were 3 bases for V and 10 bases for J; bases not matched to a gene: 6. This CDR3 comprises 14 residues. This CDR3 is CASSYLAGGPSQYF. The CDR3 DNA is TGTGCCAGCAGTTATTTAGCGGGAGGGCCGTCGCAGTATTTT.

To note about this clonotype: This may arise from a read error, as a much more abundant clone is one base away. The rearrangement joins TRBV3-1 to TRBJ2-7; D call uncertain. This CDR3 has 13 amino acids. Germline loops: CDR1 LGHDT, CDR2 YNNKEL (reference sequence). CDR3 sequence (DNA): TGTGCCAGCAGCTCCCGCTTCCAGGACGAGCAGTGCTTC. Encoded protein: CASSSRFQDEQCF.

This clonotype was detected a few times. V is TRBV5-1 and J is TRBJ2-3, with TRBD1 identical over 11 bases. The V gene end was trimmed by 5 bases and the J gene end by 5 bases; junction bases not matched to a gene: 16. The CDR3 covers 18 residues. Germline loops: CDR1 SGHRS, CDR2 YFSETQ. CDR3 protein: CASRSLNPGQGGIDTQYF. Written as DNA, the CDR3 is TGCGCCAGCAGGTCTCTTAATCCGGGACAGGGGGGAATAGATACGCAGTATTTT.

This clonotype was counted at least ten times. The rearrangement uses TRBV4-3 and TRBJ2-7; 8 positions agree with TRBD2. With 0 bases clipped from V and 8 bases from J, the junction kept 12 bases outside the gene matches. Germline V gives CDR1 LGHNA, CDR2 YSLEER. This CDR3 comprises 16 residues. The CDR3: CASSQESGSPAYKQYF. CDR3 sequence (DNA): TGCGCCAGCAGCCAAGAGAGCGGGAGCCCTGCTTATAAGCAGTACTTC.

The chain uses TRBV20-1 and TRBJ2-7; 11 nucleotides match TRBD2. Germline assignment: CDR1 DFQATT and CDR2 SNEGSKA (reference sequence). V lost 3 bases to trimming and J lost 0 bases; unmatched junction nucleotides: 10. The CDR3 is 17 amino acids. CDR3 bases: TGCAGTGCTAGGCGGCTAGCGGGAGGCCCGAGCTCCTACGAGCAGTACTTC. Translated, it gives CSARRLAGGPSSYEQYF.

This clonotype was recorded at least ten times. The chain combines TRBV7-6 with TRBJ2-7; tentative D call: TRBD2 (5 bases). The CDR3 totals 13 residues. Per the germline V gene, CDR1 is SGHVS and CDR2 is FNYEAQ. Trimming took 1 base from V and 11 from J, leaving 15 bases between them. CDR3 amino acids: CASSLEERTMKYF. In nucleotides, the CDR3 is TGTGCCAGCAGCTTAGAAGAGCGGACCATGAAGTACTTC.

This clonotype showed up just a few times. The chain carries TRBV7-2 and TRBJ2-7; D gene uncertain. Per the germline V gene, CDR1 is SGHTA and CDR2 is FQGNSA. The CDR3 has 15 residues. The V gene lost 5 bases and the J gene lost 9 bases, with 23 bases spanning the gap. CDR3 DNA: TGTGCCAGCAGCCCAAGAGCAAGTAAGGCGGCTCGGCAGTACTTC. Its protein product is CASSPRASKAARQYF.

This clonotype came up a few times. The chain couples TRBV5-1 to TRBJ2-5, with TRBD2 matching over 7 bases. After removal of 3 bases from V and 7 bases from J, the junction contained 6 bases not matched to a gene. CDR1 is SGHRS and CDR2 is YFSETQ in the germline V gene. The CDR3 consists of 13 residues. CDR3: CASSWPGGTTQYF. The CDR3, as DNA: TGCGCCAGCAGCTGGCCCGGGGGGACGACCCAGTACTTC.

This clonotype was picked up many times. The CDR3 is CASSFTSGAGAKNIQYF. CDR3 DNA: TGTGCCAGCAGTTTCACTAGCGGGGCGGGGGCCAAAAACATTCAGTACTTC. V is TRBV12-3 or TRBV12-4 and J is TRBJ2-4; 10 bases map to TRBD2. The V and J ends lost 3 bases and 1 base, in that order; junction bases with no gene match: 6. The CDR3 runs 17 residues.

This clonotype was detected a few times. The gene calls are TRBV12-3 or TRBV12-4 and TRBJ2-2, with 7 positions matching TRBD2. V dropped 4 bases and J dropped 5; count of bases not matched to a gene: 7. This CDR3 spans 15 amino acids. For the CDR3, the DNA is TGTGCCAGCAGTTCCCGGGGGGTAGCGACCGGGGAGCTGTTTTTT. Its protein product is CASSSRGVATGELFF.

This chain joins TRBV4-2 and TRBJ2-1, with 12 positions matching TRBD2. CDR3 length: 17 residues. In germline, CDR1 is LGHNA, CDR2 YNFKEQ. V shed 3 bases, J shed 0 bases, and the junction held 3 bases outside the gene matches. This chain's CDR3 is CASSHPSGRGSYNEQFF. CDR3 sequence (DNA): TGTGCCAGCAGCCACCCTAGCGGGAGGGGCTCCTACAATGAGCAGTTCTTC.

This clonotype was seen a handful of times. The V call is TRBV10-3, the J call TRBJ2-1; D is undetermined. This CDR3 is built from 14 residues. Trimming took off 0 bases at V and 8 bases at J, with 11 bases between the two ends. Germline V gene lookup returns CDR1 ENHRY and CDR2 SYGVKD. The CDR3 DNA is TGTGCCATCAGTGAGTCGGGAACTATTGATGAGCAGTTCTTC. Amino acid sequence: CAISESGTIDEQFF.